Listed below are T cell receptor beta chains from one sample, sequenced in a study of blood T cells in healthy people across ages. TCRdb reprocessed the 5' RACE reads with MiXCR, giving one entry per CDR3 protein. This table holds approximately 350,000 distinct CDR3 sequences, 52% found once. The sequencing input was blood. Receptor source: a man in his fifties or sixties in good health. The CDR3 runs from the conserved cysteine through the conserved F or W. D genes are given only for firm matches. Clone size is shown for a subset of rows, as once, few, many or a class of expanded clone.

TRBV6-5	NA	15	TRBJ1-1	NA	CASSYSTQGRTEAFF	TGTGCCAGCAGTTACTCGACCCAGGGCCGCACTGAAGCTTTCTTT
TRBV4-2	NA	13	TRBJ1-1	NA	CASSHLTAVEAFF	TGTGCCAGCAGCCATCTTACGGCAGTTGAAGCTTTCTTT
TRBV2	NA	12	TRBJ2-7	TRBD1	CATAGQGGEQYF	TGTGCCACCGCGGGACAGGGGGGAGAGCAGTACTTC
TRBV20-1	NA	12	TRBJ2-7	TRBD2	CSALSGGYEQYF	TGCAGTGCACTATCGGGGGGGTACGAGCAGTACTTC
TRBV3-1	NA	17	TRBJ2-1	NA	CASSQDFPQPYYNEQFF	TGTGCCAGCAGCCAAGATTTTCCCCAGCCCTATTACAATGAGCAGTTCTTC
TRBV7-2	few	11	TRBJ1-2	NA	CASSLDGGYTF	TGTGCCAGCAGCTTAGATGGGGGCTACACCTTC
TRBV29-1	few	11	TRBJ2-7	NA	CSVEQNYEQYF	TGCAGCGTTGAACAGAATTACGAGCAGTACTTC
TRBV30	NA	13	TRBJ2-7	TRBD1	CAWDRDRAYEQYF	TGTGCCTGGGACCGGGACAGGGCCTACGAGCAGTACTTC
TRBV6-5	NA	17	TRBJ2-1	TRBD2	CASSYSQGLAGVTEQFF	TGTGCCAGCAGTTACTCTCAAGGCTTAGCGGGAGTCACTGAGCAGTTCTTC
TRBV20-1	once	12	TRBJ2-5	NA	CSAGRRPETQYF	TGCAGTGCTGGAAGACGCCCGGAGACCCAGTACTTC
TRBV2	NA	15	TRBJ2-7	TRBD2	CASSEAASGVYEQYF	TGTGCCAGCAGTGAAGCGGCTAGCGGGGTCTACGAGCAGTACTTC
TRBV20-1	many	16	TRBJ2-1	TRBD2	CSARAVSSGPYNEQFF	TGCAGTGCTAGAGCCGTCTCTAGCGGACCTTACAATGAGCAGTTCTTC
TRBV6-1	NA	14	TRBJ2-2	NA	CASSPGTSTGELFF	TGTGCCAGCAGTCCCGGGACTTCGACCGGGGAGCTGTTTTTT
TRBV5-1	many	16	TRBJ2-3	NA	CASSPVVGQRTDTQYF	TGCGCCAGCAGCCCCGTGGTGGGTCAGCGAACAGATACGCAGTATTTT
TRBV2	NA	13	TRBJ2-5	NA	CASRRPPQETQYF	TGTGCCAGCAGGAGGCCCCCGCAAGAGACCCAGTACTTC
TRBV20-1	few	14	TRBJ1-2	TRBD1	CSARAPYRGLGYTF	TGCAGTGCTAGAGCCCCCTACAGGGGGCTTGGCTACACCTTC
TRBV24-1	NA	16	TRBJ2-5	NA	CATSESGTFGQETQYF	TGTGCCACCAGTGAGTCCGGGACATTCGGGCAAGAGACCCAGTACTTC
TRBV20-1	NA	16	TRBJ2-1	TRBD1	CSARASGTGFNNEQFF	TGCAGTGCTAGAGCTTCCGGGACAGGGTTTAACAATGAGCAGTTCTTC
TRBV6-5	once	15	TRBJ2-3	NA	CASNRRQGTADTQYF	TGTGCCAGCAACCGGCGGCAGGGAACTGCAGATACGCAGTATTTT
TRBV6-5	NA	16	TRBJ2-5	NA	CASSRAHRGAQETQYF	TGTGCCAGCAGCCGAGCCCATCGGGGGGCCCAAGAGACCCAGTACTTC
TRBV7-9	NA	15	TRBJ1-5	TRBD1	CASSTAGTDNQPQHF	TGTGCCAGCAGCACCGCCGGGACAGATAATCAGCCCCAGCATTTT
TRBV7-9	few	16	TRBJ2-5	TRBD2	CASSLWTSGSAETQYF	TGTGCCAGCAGCTTATGGACTAGCGGGAGTGCAGAGACCCAGTACTTC